The T cell receptor (beta chain) under discussion was sequenced for a study of graft-versus-host responses after intestinal transplantation. At the level of the study: All recipients were given anti-thymocyte globulin induction, and tacrolimus and steroids were then administered for roughly three years. Study observations and caveats: Graft-versus-host to host-versus-graft clonal ratios in allografts were high in patients with graft-donor T cell macrochimerism.

This table comes from immunoSEQ multiplex PCR, and its TCRdb copy is limited to in-frame clones, with some not included. Among about 3,000 clones, roughly a third were seen once, and the ten largest hold 6.2%. The plating included around 200,000 irradiated, violet-dye-labeled stimulator cells together with around 200,000 CFSE-labeled responder cells. Sorting of proliferating CFSE-low CD3+CD4+ and CD3+CD8+ responders took place after the reaction. The CDR3 length is 12 residues. CDR1 SGHTA and CDR2 FQGTGA come from the germline V gene. V lost 5 bases and J lost 3, with 5 bases in between. Material: alloreactive CD4+ T cells from a mixed lymphocyte reaction culture, obtained before transplantation. Subset denoted: CFSE-low proliferating T cells sorted from roughly six-day pre-transplant mixed lymphocyte reaction (GvH or HvG direction). The V call is TRBV7-3, the J call TRBJ2-1; D unclear. This receptor was identified in a human patient who was an organ donor for intestinal transplantation. CDR3 residues: CASSPSYNEQFF. CDR3 nucleotides: TGTGCCAGCAGCCCGAGCTACAATGAGCAGTTCTTC.